Shown below are 18 T cell receptor beta chains from a single sample sequenced in a study of cytomegalovirus exposure and HLA in healthy donors. The PCR contained 60 Vbeta and 13 Jbeta primers. Sequencing used immunoSEQ multiplex PCR; TCRdb keeps in-frame clones, though not all of them. The data show roughly 150,000 clones, roughly 80% seen once. Sequencing was done on a sample of PBMCs. The receptors originated from a female donor in good health and CMV-seronegative.

As for this clone: The germline gene is not matched at one end of the junction; a read error may be the cause. The V and J genes are TRBV7-7 and TRBJ2-1; D gene unclear. This CDR3 has 13 residues. Per the germline V gene, CDR1 is SSHAT and CDR2 is FNYEAQ (reference sequence). The DNA of the CDR3 is TGTGCTAGCAGCTACACTACCTACAATGAGCAGTTCTTC. It yields the protein CASSYTTYNEQFF.

In this sample, this clone turned up a few times. The gene calls are TRBV7-9 and TRBJ1-1; D is unclear. Germline CDR1 SEHNR, CDR2 FQNEAQ (reference sequence). The CDR3 runs to 13 residues. V was shortened by 5 bases and J by 5 bases, with 12 bases between the two germline ends. The CDR3 DNA reads as TGTGCCAGCAGCGACGGAGCGGGAACTGAAGCTTTCTTT. Its protein product is CASSDGAGTEAFF.

CDR3 DNA: TGTGCCAGCAGCCCGCTACTAGCGGGAGGGCCCCTAGCCAAAAACATTCAGTACTTC. Protein sequence: CASSPLLAGGPLAKNIQYF. V usage is TRBV5-6 and J usage is TRBJ2-4; 13 positions match TRBD2. Germline V gene lookup returns CDR1 SGHDT and CDR2 YYEEEE. V was pared by 4 bases and J by 0 bases, with 10 bases of the junction left unmatched. CDR3 length equals 19 residues.

This rearrangement joins TRBV6-5 to TRBJ2-3, with a tentative D call TRBD2 (5 bases). Looked up from germline, CDR1 is MNHEY and CDR2 is SVGAGI. V lost 3 bases, J lost 3 bases, and 7 bases lay in between. This CDR3 has 13 residues. In nucleotides, the CDR3 is TGTGCCAGCAGTTATCCGGGGACAGATACGCAGTATTTT. Translated: CASSYPGTDTQYF.

The rearrangement links TRBV27 to TRBJ1-4; D not certain. The CDR3 is 13 residues long. V shed 1 base and J shed 8 bases, with 8 bases lying between them. Per the germline V gene, CDR1 is MNHEY and CDR2 is SMNVEV (reference sequence). The CDR3 DNA sequence: TGTGCCAGCAGTTTATTACTCGGGGAAAAACTGTTTTTT. Its protein product is CASSLLLGEKLFF. Looking up the rest from reference TRBV27 and TRBJ1-4 gives the full variable domain: EAQVTQNPRYLITVTGKKLTVTCSQNMNHEYMSWYRQDPGLGLRQIYYSMNVEVTDKGDVPEGYKVSRKEKRNFPLILESPSPNQTSLYFCASSLLLGEKLFFGSGTQLSVL.

As DNA, the CDR3 is TGTGCCAGCAGCGTATCAGGGTATTCCTACGAGCAGTACTTC. This sequence encodes CASSVSGYSYEQYF. The chain joins TRBV9 to TRBJ2-7, with TRBD1 as a possible D gene (5 bases). The CDR3 runs 14 residues. Germline loops: CDR1 SGDLS, CDR2 YYNGEE. V was pared by 1 base and J by 1 base, with 9 bases between.

This clone has a single count. The chain is built from TRBV28 and TRBJ1-2; D gene unclear. Trimming removed 5 bases at V and 5 bases at J, with 18 bases between. Germline V CDR1 and CDR2: MDHEN, SYDVKM. The CDR3 consists of 15 residues. The CDR3 DNA sequence: TGTGCCAGCAGTGCAGACTTCCCTGACCGGTATGGCTACACCTTC. This gives the protein CASSADFPDRYGYTF.

The rearrangement joins TRBV7-9 to TRBJ2-5; 8 positions match TRBD1. CDR1 is SEHNR and CDR2 is FQNEAQ in the germline V gene (reference sequence). The CDR3 extends over 14 amino acids. The V segment lost 4 bases and the J segment 1 base; nucleotides outside the gene matches: 2. The CDR3, as DNA: TGTGCCAGCAGCTCCGGACAGGGCCAAGAGACCCAGTACTTC. This codes for CASSSGQGQETQYF.

This chain joins TRBV15 and TRBJ2-7, with D perhaps matching TRBD2 (6 bases). V lost 0 bases, J lost 1 base, and 10 bases lay in between. Germline V gives CDR1 LNHNV, CDR2 YYDKDF (reference sequence). The CDR3 has 15 residues. This CDR3 is CATSRDPGSSYEQYF. DNA of the CDR3: TGTGCCACCAGCAGAGATCCCGGGAGTTCCTACGAGCAGTACTTC.

To note about this clone: Other nucleotide sequences in the sample specify the same CDR3. The chain joins TRBV28 to TRBJ2-2; a possible D gene is TRBD2 (5 bases). Between the trimmed V and J ends, which lost 5 bases and 1 base, there was a span of 5 bases. Germline CDR1 reads MDHEN; CDR2 reads SYDVKM. This CDR3 spans 13 amino acids. In DNA form, the CDR3 reads TGTGCCAGCAGTAGCGGGAACACCGGGGAGCTGTTTTTT. Translating it yields CASSSGNTGELFF.

In this sample, this clone turned up once. J is TRBJ2-3 and V is TRBV29-1; 7 bases map to TRBD2. The CDR3 length is 14 residues. Per germline, CDR1 SQVTM and CDR2 ANQGSEA. V shed 2 bases and J 8 bases; nucleotides not matched to a gene: 10. The CDR3 spells CSVELGRVQVTQYF. The CDR3 region has the DNA TGCAGCGTTGAACTTGGGAGGGTACAAGTTACGCAGTATTTT.

This chain uses TRBV18 with TRBJ2-7; no clear D gene. Trimming removed 3 bases from V and 0 bases from J, with 12 bases in between. The germline V gene has CDR1 KGHSH and CDR2 LQKENI. The CDR3 runs to 15 residues. The CDR3 DNA reads TGTGCCAGCTCACCGGTAACCCTGAGCTCCTACGAGCAGTACTTC. As protein: CASSPVTLSSYEQYF.

The gene calls are TRBV28 and TRBJ2-6; 7 bases map to TRBD1. Trimming at V came to 6 bases and at J to 0 bases, leaving 11 bases not matched to a gene. Germline assignment: CDR1 MDHEN and CDR2 SYDVKM. The CDR3 totals 18 residues. CDR3 region: CASSRPRGQSSGANVLTF. DNA of the CDR3: TGTGCCAGCAGCCGGCCGAGGGGACAGTCCTCTGGGGCCAACGTCCTGACTTTC.

The V gene is TRBV5-1, the J gene TRBJ2-1; no clear D gene. V was cut by 5 bases and J by 0 bases, with 9 bases left in between. The CDR3 is made up of 14 amino acids. CDR1 and CDR2 from the germline V gene are SGHRS and YFSETQ. CDR3 sequence reads: CASRYDSSYNEQFF. The DNA for the CDR3 is TGCGCCAGCAGATATGACTCCTCCTACAATGAGCAGTTCTTC.

In its sample, this clone was seen once. This same CDR3 is encoded by further DNA sequences in the sample. The chain links TRBV28 to TRBJ1-2, with 8 bases lining up with TRBD1. The germline gives CDR1 MDHEN, CDR2 SYDVKM. This CDR3 has 12 residues. J was trimmed by 7 bases and V by 2 bases; bases with no gene match: 0. In DNA form, the CDR3 reads TGTGCCAGCAGTTTAACAGGGGGTGGCTACACCTTC. Translated, it gives CASSLTGGGYTF.

The chain joins TRBV6-5 to TRBJ2-3, with D unresolved. Trimming cost V 2 bases and J 5 bases, with 11 bases left between them. Germline V gene data show CDR1 as MNHEY and CDR2 as SVGAGI. This CDR3 is built from 14 residues. The CDR3 loop reads CASSYSVVGDTQYF. For the CDR3, the DNA is TGTGCCAGCAGTTACAGCGTTGTCGGAGATACGCAGTATTTT.

This chain uses TRBV19 with TRBJ2-7, with 7 bases aligning to TRBD1. Losses at the gene ends were 3 bases for V and 1 base for J; bases not matched to a gene: 6. This CDR3 spans 15 amino acids. CDR1 and CDR2 from the germline V gene are LNHDA and SQIVND (reference sequence). The CDR3 loop is CASSIAGTASYEQYF. DNA for the CDR3: TGTGCCAGTAGTATTGCCGGGACAGCATCCTACGAGCAGTACTTC.

Only one count was recorded for this clone. The chain carries TRBV29-1 and TRBJ2-6; the D is unclear. The CDR3 sequence is 14 residues long. CDR1 and CDR2 (germline): SQVTM, ANQGSEA. V lost 5 bases and J 0 bases, leaving 8 bases between the germline ends. The CDR3 coding sequence is TGCAGCGTTAGTTTGAGCTCTGGGGCCAACGTCCTGACTTTC. Translation: CSVSLSSGANVLTF. Full variable domain (missing parts from reference TRBV29-1 and TRBJ2-6): SAVISQKPSRDICQRGTSLTIQCQVDSQVTMMFWYRQQPGQSLTLIATANQGSEATYESGFVIDKFPISRPNLTFSTLTVSNMSPEDSSIYLCSVSLSSGANVLTFGAGSRLTVL.